This T cell receptor (beta chain) appears in the sequencing data of a study of CD8 T cells in Susac syndrome (dated 2019 in TCRdb). Concerning the study at large: The study used repertoire sequencing to test whether antigen drove CD8+ T cell activation and differentiation in Susac syndrome. The clonality of the CD8+ T cell repertoire was compared across about a dozen healthy donors, roughly 14 Susac syndrome patients and around 16 multiple sclerosis patients. The study at large found these results: The study acknowledged that relatively few individuals were included in the TCR sequencing and HLA analysis.

Notes on this clonotype: Its antigen is still unknown. No base quality values were provided; no much bigger clone lies one nucleotide off.

RNA was extracted using the RNeasy kit, and roughly 0.5 to 1 microgram was reverse transcribed with random hexamers. The immunoSEQ multiplex PCR assay, covering 54 Vbeta and 13 Jbeta segments, was used to amplify TCR beta CDR3 regions. Bias from PCR amplification was corrected by using a synthetic template baseline for primer optimization and for computational correction. The authors' pipeline ran thus. Reads were annotated to V, D and J genes according to IMGT and were analyzed with immunoSEQ Analyzer, with only productive sequences retained. Clonality was calculated as one minus the Shannon entropy normalized by log2 of the number of productive unique sequences. Public and private clones were assessed among the 100 most prevalent clones of each patient and control. Susac-specific clones were defined as absent from healthy and MS cohorts, around 970 published viral clones and other ImmuneACCESS disease sequences. Using fastp trimming at Q25 and MiXCR clonotype assembly, TCRdb reanalyzed the public sequencing data and kept in-frame beta chains. A single entry per CDR3 protein holds the most common genes and DNA from its merged rows. These V and J calls rely on TCRdb rather than the paper's analysis. This sample is represented by about 440,000 distinct CDR3 sequences; approximately 89% of them were singletons. 0.12% of the sample belongs to the ten largest clones.

Peripheral blood CD8+ and CD4+ T cells from healthy donors, Susac syndrome patients and multiple sclerosis patients were profiled using high-throughput TCR beta sequencing. Multiple sclerosis controls were treatment-naive patients with stable or active relapsing-remitting disease fulfilling revised McDonald criteria. Bulk CD8+ and CD4+ T cells were purified by magnetic negative isolation, whereas CD8+ TEMRA cells were enriched by FACS. Blood was collected in EDTA tubes and processed within 24 hours, with PBMCs isolated through density gradient centrifugation. PBMCs intended for TCR sequencing were cryopreserved in liquid nitrogen and were subsequently thawed in a 37 degrees C water bath. The sorted or isolated CD4+, CD8+ and CD8+ TEMRA cells had a purity of 90% or higher. This receptor was taken from a human donor with multiple sclerosis. Specimen: CD8+ T cells from PBMCs.

The nucleotide sequence reads TGTGCCAGCGGAATTAGTTTTTCGGGCTCCTACGAGCAGTACTTC. Its protein reads: CASGISFSGSYEQYF. Here the chain combines TRBV27 and TRBJ2-7; the D gene identity is not certain. The CDR3 has 15 amino acids, counting the end cysteine and phenylalanine. Just the 45-base CDR3 DNA is kept, in frame starting at base 1. From a lookup of the germline V gene (reference sequence), CDR1 and CDR2 are MNHEY and SMNVEV. V sheds 8 bases and J sheds 0 bases, leaving 17 bases between their ends.